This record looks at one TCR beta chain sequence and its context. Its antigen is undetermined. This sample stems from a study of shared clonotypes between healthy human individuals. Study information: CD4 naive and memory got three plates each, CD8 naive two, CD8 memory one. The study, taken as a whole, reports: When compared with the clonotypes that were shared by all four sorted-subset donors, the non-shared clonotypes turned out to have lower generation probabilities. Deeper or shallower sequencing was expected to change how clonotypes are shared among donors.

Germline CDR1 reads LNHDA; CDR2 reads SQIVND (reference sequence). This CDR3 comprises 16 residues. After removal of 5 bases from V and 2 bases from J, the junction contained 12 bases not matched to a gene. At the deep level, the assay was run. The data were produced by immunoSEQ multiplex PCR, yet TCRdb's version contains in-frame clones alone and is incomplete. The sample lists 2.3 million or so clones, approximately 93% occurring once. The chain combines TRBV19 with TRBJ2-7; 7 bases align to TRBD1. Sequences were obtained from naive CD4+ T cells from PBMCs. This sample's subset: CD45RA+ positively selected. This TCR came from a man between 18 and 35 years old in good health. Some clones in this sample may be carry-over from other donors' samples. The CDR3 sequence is CASSFPIRGNTYEQYF. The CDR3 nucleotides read TGTGCCAGTAGTTTCCCTATCAGGGGGAATACCTACGAGCAGTACTTC.